The 5 T cell receptor beta chains reported below all come from one sample, sequenced in a study of blood T cell repertoires in COVID-19 (dated by TCRdb to between 2020 and 2021). The method was the immunoSEQ multiplex PCR assay. TCRdb took over this immuneACCESS table, retaining in-frame rearrangements with V and J assigned. Such tables are incomplete; in checked studies, under half of the missing clones stem from an unresolved V gene, and the remainder is unexplained. This sample lists more than 85,000 clones; roughly 90% were detected once. The top ten hold roughly 0.99% of the sample. Sequences were obtained from peripheral blood. These receptors were taken from a man in his 60s with acute or convalescent COVID-19.

V usage is TRBV29-1 and J usage is TRBJ1-1; weak D call: TRBD1 (6 bases). The germline V gene encodes CDR1 SQVTM and CDR2 ANQGSEA. Trimming removed 5 bases from V and 4 bases from J, with 23 bases in between. The length of the CDR3 is 16 residues. Here the CDR3 reads CSVLPTGRVGGTEAFF. The CDR3 DNA reads as TGCAGCGTTCTCCCCACAGGGAGAGTAGGAGGCACTGAAGCTTTCTTT.

The chain joins TRBV6-5 to TRBJ1-2; TRBD1 might be the D (5 bases). This CDR3 contains 14 residues. Trimming left V 6 bases short and J 3 bases short, with 14 bases between. Germline CDR1 MNHEY, CDR2 SVGAGI. The CDR3 here is CASRRSGLDYGYTF. The CDR3 nucleotides are TGTGCCAGCAGGCGATCAGGGTTGGACTATGGCTACACCTTC.

The V and J genes are TRBV29-1 and TRBJ1-3; D unresolved. This CDR3 is 14 amino acids long. The ends were cut back, 2 bases at V and 5 bases at J, with 13 bases in the middle. Germline CDR1 is SQVTM and CDR2 is ANQGSEA. The CDR3 is CSVEFAEIRNTIYF. The CDR3 nucleotides read TGCAGCGTTGAATTTGCAGAAATCCGAAACACCATATATTTT.

The rearrangement joins TRBV14 to TRBJ1-2, with 7 bases lining up with TRBD1. J gave up 3 bases and V 1 base, and 11 bases lay outside the gene matches. This CDR3 region has 17 residues. Germline CDR1 is SGHDN and CDR2 is FVKESK. This chain's CDR3 is CASSQVHTTGFYYGYTF. Written as DNA, the CDR3 is TGTGCCAGCAGCCAAGTTCATACGACAGGGTTTTACTATGGCTACACCTTC.

This clone was seen more than once but under ten times. The gene calls are TRBV27 and TRBJ1-4; D might be TRBD1 (6 bases). Trimming shortened V by 3 bases and J by 8 bases, and 19 bases separated the two germline ends. The CDR3 is 16 amino acids. Germline V gene data show CDR1 as MNHEY and CDR2 as SMNVEV (reference sequence). The CDR3 nucleotides read TGTGCCAGCAGTTTTGGGACCGCCGGCGGGGGCGAAAAACTGTTTTTT. Protein: CASSFGTAGGGEKLFF.